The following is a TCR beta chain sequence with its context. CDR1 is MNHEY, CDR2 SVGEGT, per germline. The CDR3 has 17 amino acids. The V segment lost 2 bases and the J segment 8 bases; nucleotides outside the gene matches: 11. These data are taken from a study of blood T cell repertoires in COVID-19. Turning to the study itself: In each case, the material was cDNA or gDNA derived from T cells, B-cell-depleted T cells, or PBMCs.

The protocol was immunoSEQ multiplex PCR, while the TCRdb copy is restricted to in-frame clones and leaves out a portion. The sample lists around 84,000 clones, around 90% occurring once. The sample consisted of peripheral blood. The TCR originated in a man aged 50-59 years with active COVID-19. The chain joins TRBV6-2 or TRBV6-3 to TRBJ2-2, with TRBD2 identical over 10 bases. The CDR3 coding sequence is TGTGCCAGCAGTTACGATCCTAGCGGGGGTTCGATGGGGGAGCTGTTTTTT. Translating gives CASSYDPSGGSMGELFF.